This T cell receptor (beta chain) was sequenced in a study of CD8+ T cells in alopecia areata. Study as a whole: Twice a day, 5 to 10 mg of oral tofacitinib was administered to treated patients.

It was cDNA, reverse transcribed from extracted RNA, that served as the sequencing template. The method was immunoSEQ multiplex PCR; TCRdb's version includes in-frame clones alone and lacks a portion of them. The table includes approximately 210,000 clones, 66% detected once. This clone was detected only a few times. What it binds is not known. V lost 4 bases, J lost 2 bases, and 10 bases lay in between. The CDR3 has 14 amino acids. CDR1 is MRHNA and CDR2 is SNTAGT in the germline V gene. Treatment indicated: oral pan-JAK inhibitor, 5-10 mg twice daily. It was from alopecia areata patients that lesional scalp punch biopsies and peripheral blood were collected. Isolation of CD4+ and CD8+ T cells from PBMCs was achieved by sorting. Overall study findings and caveats: Scalp clonality decreased significantly with tofacitinib, and so did expanded CD8+ clones among the top 100.

The V gene is TRBV6-4, the J gene TRBJ2-3; D not certain. This clonotype originated in a human donor with alopecia areata. Material: CD4+ T cells sorted from blood, obtained between weeks 43 and 45, from a patient treated with tofacitinib. The chain's CDR3 is CASSGPFNTDTQYF. The CDR3 DNA is TGTGCCAGCAGTGGACCTTTCAACACAGATACGCAGTATTTT.